Below, 30 T cell receptor beta chains from the same sample are listed, as sequenced in a study of T cell changes during pregnancy in multiple sclerosis (dated by TCRdb to about 2019). The protocol used for the library was the immunoSEQ multiplex PCR assay. The table was pulled from immuneACCESS by TCRdb, which kept in-frame rearrangements only. Such tables lose some clones; where checked, under half of the loss comes from unresolved V genes, and the rest has no known cause. The sample has 15,000 or so clones on record, around 90% of them singletons. The ten biggest clones cover approximately 12% of the sample. The material was CD8+ T cells from peripheral blood mononuclear cells, obtained after pregnancy. These receptors came from a female donor in good health, enrolled as a control in a pregnancy study.

The V and J genes are TRBV6-1 and TRBJ2-3, with 10 bases that match TRBD2. The V segment lost 4 bases and the J segment 2 bases; nucleotides outside the gene matches: 9. CDR3 length: 17 residues. Germline CDR1 is MNHNS and CDR2 is SASEGT. The CDR3 loop is CASSVQREGSFTDTQYF. Here the CDR3 DNA reads TGTGCCAGCAGTGTGCAGCGGGAGGGTAGTTTCACAGATACGCAGTATTTT.

The rearrangement links TRBV27 to TRBJ2-5, with TRBD2 matching over 13 bases. The germline V gene encodes CDR1 MNHEY and CDR2 SMNVEV (reference sequence). V lost 9 bases to trimming and J lost 5 bases; unmatched junction nucleotides: 15. This CDR3 has 17 amino acids. CDR3 DNA sequence: TGTGCCAGTCAGTCATTTTTTGGGACTAGCGGGAAGGAGACCCAGTACTTC. Translating gives CASQSFFGTSGKETQYF.

The chain joins TRBV4-1 to TRBJ2-7; TRBD2 matches at 7 bases. Germline trimming cut 3 bases from V and 2 bases from J; bases unmatched to any gene: 10. Per germline, CDR1 MGHRA and CDR2 YSYEKL. The CDR3 consists of 16 residues. Here the CDR3 DNA reads TGCGCCAGCAGCCACCCAGCGGGGAGAAAACCCTACGAGCAGTACTTC. Encoded protein: CASSHPAGRKPYEQYF.

The V gene is TRBV19, the J gene TRBJ1-2, with D perhaps TRBD1 (5 bases). V gave up 3 bases and J gave up 8 bases, with 10 bases separating them. The germline V gene has CDR1 LNHDA and CDR2 SQIVND (reference sequence). The CDR3 has 12 residues. The CDR3 spells CASSIGAQGYTF. CDR3 nucleotide sequence: TGTGCCAGTAGTATTGGGGCACAGGGCTACACCTTC.

This clone came up once. For the CDR3, the DNA is TGCAGCGTTGAGGGCGGGTCATACAATGAGCAGTTCTTC. Its protein product is CSVEGGSYNEQFF. This chain uses TRBV29-1 with TRBJ2-1, with D possibly TRBD2 on 5 matching bases. Per the germline V gene, CDR1 is SQVTM and CDR2 is ANQGSEA. V lost 3 bases, J lost 4 bases, and 10 bases lay in between. This CDR3 spans 13 amino acids.

The chain couples TRBV27 to TRBJ1-4, with a tentative D call TRBD1 (5 bases). Trimming stripped 8 bases from V and 7 bases from J, with 29 bases between. The CDR3 has 18 amino acids. The germline V gene has CDR1 MNHEY and CDR2 SMNVEV (reference sequence). The CDR3 nucleotides are TGTGCCAGCCAGAAAGAGAGGCGGGACCGCTTACTGGGTGAAAAACTGTTTTTT. Protein: CASQKERRDRLLGEKLFF.

This chain uses TRBV5-5 with TRBJ2-7, with 7 bases aligning to TRBD1. The CDR3 consists of 14 residues. The junction had 11 bases not matched to a gene; V was cut back by 4 bases and J by 7 bases. Germline-derived CDR1 and CDR2 are SGHKS and YYEKEE (reference sequence). CDR3 residues: CASSVRQGFGEQYF. Written as DNA, the CDR3 is TGTGCCAGCAGCGTACGACAGGGTTTCGGGGAGCAGTACTTC.

The V and J genes are TRBV19 and TRBJ1-1; no clear D gene. CDR1 and CDR2 from the germline V gene are LNHDA and SQIVND (reference sequence). The V end lost 2 bases, the J end lost 1 base, and 5 bases lay between the germline ends. The CDR3 has 13 amino acids. The CDR3 is CASSIYWNTEAFF. In DNA, the CDR3 is TGTGCCAGTAGTATATACTGGAACACTGAAGCTTTCTTT.

The chain employs TRBV28 and TRBJ2-7; 7 positions agree with TRBD2. Trimming at V came to 2 bases and at J to 2 bases, leaving 3 bases not matched to a gene. CDR3 length: 14 amino acids. Per the germline V gene, CDR1 is MDHEN and CDR2 is SYDVKM. CDR3 sequence reads: CASSLLAETYEQYF. The CDR3 DNA sequence: TGTGCCAGCAGTTTACTAGCGGAAACCTACGAGCAGTACTTC.

This chain connects TRBV27 to TRBJ1-1; the match to TRBD1 covers 8 bases. The germline gives CDR1 MNHEY, CDR2 SMNVEV (reference sequence). This CDR3 is built from 14 residues. Trimming took 6 bases from V and 3 from J; bases not matched to a gene: 6. CDR3 coding DNA: TGTGCCAGCAGCGAGACAGGGGAGGACACTGAAGCTTTCTTT. Translation: CASSETGEDTEAFF.

A single count supports this clone. This sequence joins TRBV6-5 and TRBJ1-2, with D tentatively TRBD1 (5 bases). CDR1 is MNHEY, CDR2 SVGAGI, per germline. CDR3 length: 14 residues. Trimming stripped 5 bases from V and 4 bases from J, with 14 bases between. In DNA, the CDR3 is TGTGCCAGCAGTATCATGCCGGACACCTATGGCTACACCTTC. Translating it yields CASSIMPDTYGYTF.

The chain is built from TRBV5-1 and TRBJ1-6; D gene unclear. Trimming took 4 bases from V and 7 from J, leaving 12 bases between them. Germline CDR1 reads SGHRS; CDR2 reads YFSETQ. The CDR3 has 14 residues. This CDR3 is CASSPQISNSPLHF. Written as DNA, the CDR3 is TGCGCCAGCAGCCCACAGATAAGCAATTCACCCCTCCACTTT.

This CDR3 reads CASSLEGRGNTGELFF. DNA of the CDR3: TGTGCCAGCAGCTTAGAAGGGCGGGGGAACACCGGGGAGCTGTTTTTT. J is TRBJ2-2 and V is TRBV13; TRBD2 is a possible D gene (6 bases). Germline V lookup: CDR1 PRHDT, CDR2 FYEKMQ (reference sequence). CDR3 length: 16 amino acids. Trimming left V 1 base short and J 1 base short, with 10 bases between.

The chain carries TRBV19 and TRBJ2-7; D is possibly TRBD1 (5 bases). The germline V and J ends were trimmed by 1 base and 5 bases, with 12 bases remaining between them. Germline CDR1 and CDR2: LNHDA and SQIVND (reference sequence). The CDR3 length is 14 residues. For the CDR3, the DNA is TGTGCCAGTAGTATAGGTCAGGGCTTGAACGAGCAGTACTTC. Its translation: CASSIGQGLNEQYF.

The rearrangement joins TRBV11-2 to TRBJ2-4, with 7 positions matching TRBD1. This CDR3 contains 14 residues. With V trimmed by 3 bases and J by 6 bases, 5 bases remained unmatched. Germline V CDR1 and CDR2: SGHAT, FQNNGV. DNA of the CDR3: TGTGCCAGCAGCTTCGGGACAGCGCTAAACATTCAGTACTTC. It codes for CASSFGTALNIQYF.

The chain carries TRBV27 and TRBJ2-1; perhaps TRBD1 as D (6 bases). Germline lookup yields CDR1 MNHEY and CDR2 SMNVEV (reference sequence). Deletions cut 5 bases from V and 2 bases from J, with 19 bases between. This CDR3 has 17 amino acids. CDR3 bases: TGTGCCAGCAGTAACCTGGGGGCTTCCATCCCCTACAATGAGCAGTTCTTC. Residues: CASSNLGASIPYNEQFF.

This sequence joins TRBV7-9 and TRBJ2-1, with no clear D. Trimming removed 10 bases at V and 3 bases at J, with 13 bases between. CDR1 and CDR2 from the germline V gene are SEHNR and FQNEAQ (reference sequence). This CDR3 has 13 residues. In DNA form, the CDR3 reads TGTGCCATATCGCAAGCCGGCTACAATGAGCAGTTCTTC. It codes for CAISQAGYNEQFF.

This chain links TRBV7-2 with TRBJ1-4; TRBD1 aligns across 9 bases. Losses at the gene ends were 5 bases for V and 7 bases for J; bases not matched to a gene: 8. The CDR3 consists of 15 residues. CDR1 is SGHTA and CDR2 is FQGNSA in the germline V gene. The DNA for the CDR3 is TGTGCCAGCAGCGGACCGGGACAGGGTAGTGAAAAACTGTTTTTT. Translated, it gives CASSGPGQGSEKLFF.

The V call is TRBV28, the J call TRBJ2-3; TRBD2 matches 7 bases. After removal of 6 bases from V and 2 bases from J, the junction contained 8 bases not matched to a gene. Looked up from germline, CDR1 is MDHEN and CDR2 is SYDVKM. The CDR3 length is 15 residues. The CDR3 nucleotides are TGTGCCAGCAGCACTCCGGGACTATACACAGATACGCAGTATTTT. Protein sequence: CASSTPGLYTDTQYF.

V gene TRBV7-2 combines with J gene TRBJ2-7; 11 bases match TRBD2. Germline trimming cut 5 bases from V and 0 bases from J; bases unmatched to any gene: 12. From germline, CDR1 is SGHTA and CDR2 FQGNSA. The CDR3 runs to 18 residues. The chain's CDR3 is CASSPYLVGTSGSYEQYF. CDR3 DNA: TGTGCCAGCAGCCCATATCTGGTCGGGACTAGCGGCTCCTACGAGCAGTACTTC. The variable domain in full, with the rest retrieved from reference TRBV7-2 and TRBJ2-7, is GAGVSQSPSNKVTEKGKDVELRCDPISGHTALYWYRQSLGQGLEFLIYFQGNSAPDKSGLPSDRFSAERTGGSVSTLTIQRTQQEDSAVYLCASSPYLVGTSGSYEQYFGPGTRLTVT.

The V and J genes are TRBV27 and TRBJ1-4, with TRBD1 as a possible D gene (6 bases). The CDR3 covers 16 residues. Germline V gene lookup returns CDR1 MNHEY and CDR2 SMNVEV (reference sequence). V lost 5 bases, J lost 0 bases, and 13 bases lay in between. CDR3 coding DNA: TGTGCCAGCAGTCTGACACCAGGGGCAACTAATGAAAAACTGTTTTTT. It is translated as CASSLTPGATNEKLFF.

This rearrangement joins TRBV4-1 to TRBJ1-6, with D tentatively TRBD1 (6 bases). Germline V lookup: CDR1 MGHRA, CDR2 YSYEKL. The CDR3 is made up of 15 amino acids. V was cut by 2 bases and J by 6 bases, with 11 bases left in between. The CDR3 nucleotides read TGCGCCAGCAGCCAACTACAGGGTATTAATTCACCCCTCCACTTT. Protein product: CASSQLQGINSPLHF.

The chain uses TRBV4-1 and TRBJ2-7; D ambiguous. V lost 1 base and J lost 2, with 6 bases in between. The CDR3 extends over 13 amino acids. Germline V gene sequence: CDR1 MGHRA, CDR2 YSYEKL. The CDR3 DNA sequence: TGCGCCAGCAGCCAAGCGGGTGCCTACGAGCAGTACTTC. Amino acid sequence: CASSQAGAYEQYF.

The chain employs TRBV5-6 and TRBJ1-3, with D tentatively TRBD1 (6 bases). Germline-derived CDR1 and CDR2 are SGHDT and YYEEEE. CDR3 size: 15 residues. Trimming cost V 0 bases and J 4 bases, with 11 bases left between them. The CDR3 DNA follows: TGTGCCAGCAGCTTGGGGACAGAGTACGGAAACACCATATATTTT. Translated, it gives CASSLGTEYGNTIYF.

The V and J genes are TRBV7-2 and TRBJ2-7; a possible D gene is TRBD2 (5 bases). Per the germline V gene, CDR1 is SGHTA and CDR2 is FQGNSA. There are 13 residues in the CDR3. Trimming cost V 2 bases and J 1 base, with 6 bases left between them. The CDR3 region has the DNA TGTGCCAGCAGCTTATGGGAGTCCTACGAGCAGTACTTC. Translated, it gives CASSLWESYEQYF.

The genes are TRBV15 and TRBJ2-2; the D is unclear. Trimming left V 3 bases short and J 4 bases short, with 15 bases between. This CDR3 region has 16 residues. Germline V gives CDR1 LNHNV, CDR2 YYDKDF (reference sequence). CDR3 bases: TGTGCCACCAGCAGGGCAGGAAGTGTAGTCACCGGGGAGCTGTTTTTT. Protein sequence: CATSRAGSVVTGELFF.

The CDR3 region is CAHGGTGANNEQFF. The CDR3, as DNA: TGTGCCCACGGGGGGACAGGGGCCAACAATGAGCAGTTCTTC. This chain connects TRBV7-9 to TRBJ2-1; 10 bases fit TRBD1. J gave up 5 bases and V 11 bases, and 9 bases lay outside the gene matches. Germline V CDR1 and CDR2: SEHNR, FQNEAQ (reference sequence). The CDR3 consists of 14 residues.

The chain joins TRBV27 to TRBJ2-5; D is uncertain. Germline V gene lookup returns CDR1 MNHEY and CDR2 SMNVEV (reference sequence). Trimming cost V 4 bases and J 0 bases, with 6 bases left between them. There are 13 residues in the CDR3. CDR3 sequence (DNA): TGTGCCAGCAGTTCATTGTACCAAGAGACCCAGTACTTC. Translating it yields CASSSLYQETQYF.

This clone was seen a single time. CDR3 DNA sequence: TGTGCCAGCAGCGCAACCGGGACAGGGGGATTTGGCTACACCTTC. Amino acid sequence: CASSATGTGGFGYTF. The chain employs TRBV7-8 and TRBJ1-2, with TRBD1 matching over 11 bases. Germline CDR1 SGHVS, CDR2 FQNEAQ. This CDR3 region has 15 residues. V shed 5 bases, J shed 7 bases, and the junction held 9 bases outside the gene matches.

The rearrangement joins TRBV2 to TRBJ1-5; D not certain. This CDR3 contains 14 residues. Between the trimmed V and J ends, which lost 5 bases and 0 bases, there was a span of 8 bases. The germline V gene has CDR1 SNHLY and CDR2 FYNNEI. CDR3 bases: TGTGCCAGCAGTATCTTCTTTAGCAATCAGCCCCAGCATTTT. This sequence encodes CASSIFFSNQPQHF.